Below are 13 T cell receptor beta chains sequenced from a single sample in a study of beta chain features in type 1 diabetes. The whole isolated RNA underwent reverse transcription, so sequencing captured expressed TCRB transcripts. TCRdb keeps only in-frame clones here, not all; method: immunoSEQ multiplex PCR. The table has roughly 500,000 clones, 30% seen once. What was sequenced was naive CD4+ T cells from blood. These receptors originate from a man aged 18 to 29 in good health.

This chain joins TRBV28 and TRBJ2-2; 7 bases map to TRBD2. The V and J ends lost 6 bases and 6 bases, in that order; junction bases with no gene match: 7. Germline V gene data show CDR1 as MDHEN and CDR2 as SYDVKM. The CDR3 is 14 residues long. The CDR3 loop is CASSSGRGPGELFF. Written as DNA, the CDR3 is TGTGCCAGCAGCTCGGGGAGGGGTCCCGGGGAGCTGTTTTTT. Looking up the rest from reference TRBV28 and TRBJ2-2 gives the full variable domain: DVKVTQSSRYLVKRTGEKVFLECVQDMDHENMFWYRQDPGLGLRLIYFSYDVKMKEKGDIPEGYSVSREKKERFSLILESASTNQTSMYLCASSSGRGPGELFFGEGSRLTVL.

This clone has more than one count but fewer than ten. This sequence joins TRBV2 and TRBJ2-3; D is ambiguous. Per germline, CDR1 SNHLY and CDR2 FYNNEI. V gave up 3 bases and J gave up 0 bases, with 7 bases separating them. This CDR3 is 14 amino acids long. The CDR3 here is CASSEAQSTDTQYF. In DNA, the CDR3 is TGTGCCAGCAGTGAGGCCCAAAGCACAGATACGCAGTATTTT.

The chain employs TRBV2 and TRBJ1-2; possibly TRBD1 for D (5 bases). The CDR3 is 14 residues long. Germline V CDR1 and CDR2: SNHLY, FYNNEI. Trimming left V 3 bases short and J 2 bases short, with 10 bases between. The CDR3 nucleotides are TGTGCCAGCAGTGAGGAGGGGTCCAACTATGGCTACACCTTC. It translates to CASSEEGSNYGYTF.

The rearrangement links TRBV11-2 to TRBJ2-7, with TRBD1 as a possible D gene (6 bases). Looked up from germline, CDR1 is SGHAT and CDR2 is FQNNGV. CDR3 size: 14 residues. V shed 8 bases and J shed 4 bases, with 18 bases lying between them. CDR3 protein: CASLSGTWPYEQYF. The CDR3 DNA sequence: TGTGCCAGCTTATCGGGGACATGGCCTTACGAGCAGTACTTC.

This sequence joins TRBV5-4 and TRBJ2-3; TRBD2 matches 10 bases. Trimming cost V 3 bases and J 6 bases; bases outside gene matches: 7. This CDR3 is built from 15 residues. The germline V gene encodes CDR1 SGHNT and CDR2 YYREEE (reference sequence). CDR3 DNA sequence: TGTGCCAGCAGCTACAAGCGGGAGGGAGGCGATACGCAGTATTTT. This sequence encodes CASSYKREGGDTQYF.

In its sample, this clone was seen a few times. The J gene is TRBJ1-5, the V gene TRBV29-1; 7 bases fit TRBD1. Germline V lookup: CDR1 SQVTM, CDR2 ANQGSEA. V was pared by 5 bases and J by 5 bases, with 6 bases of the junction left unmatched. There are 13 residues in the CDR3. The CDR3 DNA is TGCAGCGTTTTACAGGGGAGAGATCAGCCCCAGCATTTT. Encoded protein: CSVLQGRDQPQHF.

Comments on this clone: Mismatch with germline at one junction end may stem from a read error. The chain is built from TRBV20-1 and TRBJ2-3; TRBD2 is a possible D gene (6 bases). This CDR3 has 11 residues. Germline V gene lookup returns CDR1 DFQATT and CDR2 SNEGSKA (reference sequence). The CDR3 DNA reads TGCAGTGCTAGAGCTGCGGGGACGGGTGGTTTT. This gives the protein CSARAAGTGGF.

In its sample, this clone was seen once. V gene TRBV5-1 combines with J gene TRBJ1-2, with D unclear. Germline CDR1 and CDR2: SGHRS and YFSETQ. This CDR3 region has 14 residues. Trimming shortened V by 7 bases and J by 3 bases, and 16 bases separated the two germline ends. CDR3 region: CASALRVSDYGYTF. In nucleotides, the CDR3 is TGCGCCAGCGCTCTCAGAGTCTCCGACTATGGCTACACCTTC.

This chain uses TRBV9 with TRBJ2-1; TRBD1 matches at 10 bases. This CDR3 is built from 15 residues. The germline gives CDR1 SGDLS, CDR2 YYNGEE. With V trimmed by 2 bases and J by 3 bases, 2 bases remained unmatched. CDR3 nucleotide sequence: TGTGCCAGCAGCGTGACAGGGGGCAACTACAATGAGCAGTTCTTC. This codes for CASSVTGGNYNEQFF.

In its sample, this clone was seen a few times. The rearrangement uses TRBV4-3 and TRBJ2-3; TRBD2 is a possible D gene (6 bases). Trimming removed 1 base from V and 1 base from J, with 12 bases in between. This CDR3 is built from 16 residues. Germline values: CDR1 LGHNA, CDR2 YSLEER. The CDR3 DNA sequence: TGCGCCAGCAGCCAAGTGGGACTCCGAGGCACAGATACGCAGTATTTT. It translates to CASSQVGLRGTDTQYF.

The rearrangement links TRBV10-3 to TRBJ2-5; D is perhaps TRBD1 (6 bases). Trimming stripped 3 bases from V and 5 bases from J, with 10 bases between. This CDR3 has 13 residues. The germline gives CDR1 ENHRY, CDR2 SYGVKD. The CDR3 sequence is CAISDSRGETQYF. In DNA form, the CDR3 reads TGTGCCATCAGTGACTCCAGGGGTGAGACCCAGTACTTC.

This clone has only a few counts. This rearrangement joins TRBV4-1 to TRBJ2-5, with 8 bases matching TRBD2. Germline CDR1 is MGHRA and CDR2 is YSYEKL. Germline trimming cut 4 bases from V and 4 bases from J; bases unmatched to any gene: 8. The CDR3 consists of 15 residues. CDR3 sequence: CASSPQAAGVETQYF. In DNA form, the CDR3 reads TGCGCCAGCAGCCCCCAGGCAGCGGGAGTAGAGACCCAGTACTTC.

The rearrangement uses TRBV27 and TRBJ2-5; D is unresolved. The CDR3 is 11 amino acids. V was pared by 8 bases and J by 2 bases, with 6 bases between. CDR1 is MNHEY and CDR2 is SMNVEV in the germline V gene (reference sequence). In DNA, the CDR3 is TGTGCCAGCGGCCGTCAAGAGACCCAGTACTTC. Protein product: CASGRQETQYF.